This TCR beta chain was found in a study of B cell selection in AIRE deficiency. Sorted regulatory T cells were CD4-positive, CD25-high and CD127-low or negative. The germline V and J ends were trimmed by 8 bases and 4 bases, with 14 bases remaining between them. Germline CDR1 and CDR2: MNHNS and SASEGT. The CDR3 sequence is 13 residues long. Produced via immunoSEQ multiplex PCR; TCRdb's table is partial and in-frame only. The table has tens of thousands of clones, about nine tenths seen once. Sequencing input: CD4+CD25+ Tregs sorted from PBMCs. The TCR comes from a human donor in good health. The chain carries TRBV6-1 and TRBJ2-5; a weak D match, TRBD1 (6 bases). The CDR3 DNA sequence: TGTGCCAGCCGACACAGGGTAGTAGAGACCCAGTACTTC. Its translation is CASRHRVVETQYF.